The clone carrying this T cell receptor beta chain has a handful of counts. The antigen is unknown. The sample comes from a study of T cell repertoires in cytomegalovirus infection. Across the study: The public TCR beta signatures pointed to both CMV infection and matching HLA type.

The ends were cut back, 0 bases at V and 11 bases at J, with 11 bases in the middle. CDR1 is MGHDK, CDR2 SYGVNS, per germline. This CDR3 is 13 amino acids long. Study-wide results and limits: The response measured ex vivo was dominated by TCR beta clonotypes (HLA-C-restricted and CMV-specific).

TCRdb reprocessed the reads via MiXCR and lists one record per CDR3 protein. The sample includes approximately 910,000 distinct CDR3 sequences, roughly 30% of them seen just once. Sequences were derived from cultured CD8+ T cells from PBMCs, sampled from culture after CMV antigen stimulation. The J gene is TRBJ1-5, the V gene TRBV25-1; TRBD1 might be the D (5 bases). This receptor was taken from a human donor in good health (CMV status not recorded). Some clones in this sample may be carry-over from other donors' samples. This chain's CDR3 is CASSEYIGAAQHF. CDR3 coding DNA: TGTGCCAGCAGTGAATATATTGGGGCGGCCCAGCATTTT.